Reported below is one TCR beta chain. Its matching antigen is unknown. Mismatch with germline at one junction end may stem from a read error. After constant-region reverse-primer amplification, full-length variable regions underwent semi-nested PCR with Nested Universal Primer A. TCRdb passed the 5' RACE reads through MiXCR, listing each CDR3 protein once. Of around 43,000 distinct CDR3 sequences listed, approximately 17% are singletons. General study findings and limits: Greatest tumor Treg TCR overlap was with tumor naive CD4+ cells. In terms of TCR gene usage, tumor memory CD4+ T cells clustered together with blood and lymph node memory CD4+ cells, as well as with lymph node naive CD4+ cells. The larger-cohort validation was restricted to a single TCR beta V-J rearrangement rather than whole repertoires.

The sequenced material came from naive CD4+ T cells sorted from a lymph node. Subset of the sample: naive CD4+ T cells, CD4+CD45RA+CD25-. The TCR was taken from a female donor with breast cancer.

The CDR3 DNA reads as TGTGCCACCAGCAGTTGGGGAGAGACGGTACACTATGGCCACACCTTC. It encodes CATSSWGETVHYGHTF. The chain recombines TRBV15 with TRBJ1-2; D unresolved. From germline, CDR1 is LNHNV and CDR2 YYDKDF (reference sequence). The CDR3 is made up of 16 amino acids.